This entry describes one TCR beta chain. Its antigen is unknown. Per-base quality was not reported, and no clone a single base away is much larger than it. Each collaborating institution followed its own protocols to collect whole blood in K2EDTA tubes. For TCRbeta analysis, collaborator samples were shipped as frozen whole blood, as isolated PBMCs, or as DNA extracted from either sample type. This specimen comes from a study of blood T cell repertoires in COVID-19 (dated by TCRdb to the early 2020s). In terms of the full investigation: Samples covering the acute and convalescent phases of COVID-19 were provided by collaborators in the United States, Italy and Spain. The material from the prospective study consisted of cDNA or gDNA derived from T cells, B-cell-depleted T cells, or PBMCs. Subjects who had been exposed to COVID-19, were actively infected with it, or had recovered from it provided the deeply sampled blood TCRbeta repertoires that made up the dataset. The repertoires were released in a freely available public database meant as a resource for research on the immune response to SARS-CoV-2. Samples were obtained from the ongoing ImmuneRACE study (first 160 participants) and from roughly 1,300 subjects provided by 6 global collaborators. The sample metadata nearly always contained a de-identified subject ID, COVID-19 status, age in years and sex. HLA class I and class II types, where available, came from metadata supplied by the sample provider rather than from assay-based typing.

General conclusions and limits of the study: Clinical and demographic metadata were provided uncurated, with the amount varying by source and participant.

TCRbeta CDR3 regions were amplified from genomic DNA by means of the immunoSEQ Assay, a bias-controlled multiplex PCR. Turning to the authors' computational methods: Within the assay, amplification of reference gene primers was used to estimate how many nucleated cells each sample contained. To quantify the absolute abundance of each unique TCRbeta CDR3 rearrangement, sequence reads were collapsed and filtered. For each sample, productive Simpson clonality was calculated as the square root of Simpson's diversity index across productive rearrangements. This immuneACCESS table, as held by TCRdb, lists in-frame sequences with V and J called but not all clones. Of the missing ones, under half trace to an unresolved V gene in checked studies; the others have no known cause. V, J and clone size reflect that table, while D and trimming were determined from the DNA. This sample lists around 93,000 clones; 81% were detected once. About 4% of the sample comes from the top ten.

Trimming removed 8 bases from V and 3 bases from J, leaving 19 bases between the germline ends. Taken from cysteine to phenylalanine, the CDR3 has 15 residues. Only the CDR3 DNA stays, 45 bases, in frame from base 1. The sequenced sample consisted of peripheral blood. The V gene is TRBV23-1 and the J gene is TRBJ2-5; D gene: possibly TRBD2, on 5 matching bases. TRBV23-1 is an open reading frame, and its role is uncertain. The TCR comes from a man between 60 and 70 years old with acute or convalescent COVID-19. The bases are TGCGCCAGCCCCATTCAACAGAGGAGGAAAGAGACCCAGTACTTC. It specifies CASPIQQRRKETQYF.